This T cell receptor beta chain was identified during a study of blood T cell repertoires in COVID-19. The wider study: The United States, Italy and Spain provided the acute and convalescent COVID-19 samples.

Here immunoSEQ multiplex PCR was the method, and the copy in TCRdb shows in-frame clones only, minus some. The table includes fewer than 200,000 clones, more than 75% detected once. The V gene's germline CDR1 is LNHDA and CDR2 SQIVND (reference sequence). CDR3 length: 16 amino acids. Trimming removed 4 bases at V and 0 bases at J, with 10 bases between. The rearrangement joins TRBV19 to TRBJ1-6, with no clear D. This TCR derives from a man aged 35-49 years with active or convalescent COVID-19. The sequenced sample consisted of peripheral blood. The CDR3 protein is CASSSGGNSYNSPLHF. Written as DNA, the CDR3 is TGTGCCAGTAGTAGCGGCGGCAACTCCTATAATTCACCCCTCCACTTT.